This TCR beta chain originates from a study of CD8 T cells in Susac syndrome. Germline V CDR1 and CDR2: SNHLY, FYNNEI. Trimming cost V 3 bases and J 0 bases, with 8 bases left between them. CDR3 length: 14 amino acids. After extraction with the RNeasy kit, about 0.5 to 1 ug of the RNA was reverse transcribed using random hexamers. MiXCR, run by TCRdb on the immunoSEQ multiplex PCR reads, gives a single entry per CDR3 protein. The sample records about 280,000 distinct CDR3 sequences, roughly 81% being singletons. The rearrangement uses TRBV2 and TRBJ1-2; D gene unclear. This clonotype originated in a human donor with multiple sclerosis. Sequencing used CD8+ T cells from PBMCs. This CDR3 reads CASSEARSNYGYTF. DNA for the CDR3: TGTGCCAGCAGTGAGGCACGCTCTAACTATGGCTACACCTTC.